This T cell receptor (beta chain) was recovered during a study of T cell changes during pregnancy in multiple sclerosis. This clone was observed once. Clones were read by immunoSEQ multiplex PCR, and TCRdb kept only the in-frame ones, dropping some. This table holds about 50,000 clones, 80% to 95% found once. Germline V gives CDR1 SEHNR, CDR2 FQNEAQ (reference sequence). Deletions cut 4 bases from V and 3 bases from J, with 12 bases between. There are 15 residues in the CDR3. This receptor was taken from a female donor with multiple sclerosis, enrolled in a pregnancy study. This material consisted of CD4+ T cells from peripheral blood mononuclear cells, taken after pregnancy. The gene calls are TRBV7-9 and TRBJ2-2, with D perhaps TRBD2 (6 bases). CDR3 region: CASSSGTSHTGELFF. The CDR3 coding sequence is TGTGCCAGCAGCTCAGGGACTTCTCACACCGGGGAGCTGTTTTTT.